The 25 T cell receptor beta chains below were found in one sample sequenced in a study of T cell responses to AZD1222 COVID-19 vaccine. TCRdb's table, derived via immunoSEQ multiplex PCR, lists solely in-frame clones and lacks some. The sample has 80,000 to 100,000 clones; around nine tenths are singletons. The sequencing here drew on peripheral blood, taken on day 0 of AZD1222 vaccination. The origin of the receptors is an adult in good health.

This sequence joins TRBV30 and TRBJ2-3; 11 bases line up with TRBD2. Germline V gene lookup returns CDR1 GTSNPN and CDR2 SVGIG (reference sequence). The CDR3 length is 15 residues. V was clipped by 4 bases and J by 0 bases; unmatched bases: 3. CDR3 in DNA: TGTGCCTGGACCAGACTAGCGGGGAGCACAGATACGCAGTATTTT. This encodes CAWTRLAGSTDTQYF.

The rearrangement joins TRBV7-9 to TRBJ1-1, with TRBD1 identical over 7 bases. Germline V gives CDR1 SEHNR, CDR2 FQNEAQ (reference sequence). This CDR3 region has 13 residues. The V segment lost 4 bases and the J segment 7 bases; nucleotides outside the gene matches: 6. The CDR3, as DNA: TGTGCCAGCAGCTCTCAGACAGGGCTTGAAGCTTTCTTT. Translated: CASSSQTGLEAFF.

The chain couples TRBV2 to TRBJ1-6; D call uncertain. The CDR3 sequence is 15 residues long. Trimming took 4 bases from V and 0 from J, leaving 7 bases between them. Germline CDR1 reads SNHLY; CDR2 reads FYNNEI. Here the CDR3 reads CASSGVYSYNSPLHF. Written as DNA, the CDR3 is TGTGCCAGCAGTGGGGTGTACTCCTATAATTCACCCCTCCACTTT.

The chain links TRBV4-1 to TRBJ2-1; 14 nucleotides align to TRBD2. The CDR3 length is 16 residues. Germline V gene data show CDR1 as MGHRA and CDR2 as YSYEKL. V trimming: 0 bases; J trimming: 9 bases; junction bases outside the gene matches: 4. The CDR3 protein is CASSQEGLAGGFEQFF. The CDR3 region has the DNA TGCGCCAGCAGCCAAGAAGGACTAGCGGGGGGCTTTGAGCAGTTCTTC.

This clone was observed once. The chain links TRBV10-3 to TRBJ2-1, with TRBD2 identical over 10 bases. The CDR3 covers 15 residues. CDR1 ENHRY and CDR2 SYGVKD come from the germline V gene. The V segment lost 6 bases and the J segment 5 bases; nucleotides outside the gene matches: 7. Here the CDR3 DNA reads TGTGCCATCAGGGCGGGGACTAGCGTTAACAATGAGCAGTTCTTC. Its protein is CAIRAGTSVNNEQFF.

The chain has TRBV7-9 and TRBJ2-2; no reliable D call. Germline-derived CDR1 and CDR2 are SEHNR and FQNEAQ (reference sequence). This CDR3 has 14 residues. V lost 1 base to trimming and J lost 2 bases, with 5 bases between them. CDR3 protein: CASSLGDNTGELFF. Written as DNA, the CDR3 is TGTGCCAGCAGCTTAGGGGATAACACCGGGGAGCTGTTTTTT.

The CDR3 DNA sequence: TGTGCCAGCAGCGTAAGTCCTAAGCAAACCTACGAGCAGTACTTC. Protein: CASSVSPKQTYEQYF. The chain carries TRBV9 and TRBJ2-7; D remains unclear. Trimming removed 1 base from V and 2 bases from J, with 13 bases in between. Germline CDR1 SGDLS, CDR2 YYNGEE. This CDR3 spans 15 amino acids.

The V call is TRBV7-2, the J call TRBJ2-1; 12 nucleotides line up with TRBD2. The germline V gene has CDR1 SGHTA and CDR2 FQGNSA. After removal of 6 bases from V and 7 bases from J, the junction contained 10 bases not matched to a gene. The CDR3 is 16 amino acids. The CDR3 sequence: CASSQRLAGEPNEQFF. CDR3 nucleotide sequence: TGTGCCAGCAGTCAGCGACTAGCGGGAGAGCCAAATGAGCAGTTCTTC.

V is TRBV15 and J is TRBJ1-4; D gene ambiguous. The V end lost 0 bases, the J end lost 8 bases, and 10 bases lay between the germline ends. The CDR3 sequence is 14 residues long. CDR1 is LNHNV and CDR2 is YYDKDF in the germline V gene (reference sequence). The CDR3 here is CATSRDVGNEKLFF. CDR3 in DNA: TGTGCCACCAGCAGAGATGTTGGAAACGAAAAACTGTTTTTT.

The chain carries TRBV6-5 and TRBJ1-4, with 7 bases fitting TRBD1. Germline lookup yields CDR1 MNHEY and CDR2 SVGAGI. V shed 5 bases, J shed 4 bases, and the junction held 4 bases outside the gene matches. CDR3 length: 14 residues. This CDR3 reads CASSRTGFNEKLFF. The CDR3 coding sequence is TGTGCCAGCAGTAGGACAGGCTTTAATGAAAAACTGTTTTTT.

This clone was detected once. At one end the junction does not follow the germline gene, possibly because of a read error. The chain joins TRBV7-7 to TRBJ2-2; tentatively, D is TRBD1 (6 bases). The CDR3 loop spans 15 amino acids. Germline values: CDR1 SSHAT, CDR2 FNYEAQ (reference sequence). Written as DNA, the CDR3 is TGTGCTAGCAGCTTAACAGGGATGGGCACCGGGGAGCTGTTTTTT. Amino acids: CASSLTGMGTGELFF.

The chain employs TRBV19 and TRBJ2-1; 8 bases are a match to TRBD2. This CDR3 contains 16 residues. The V and J ends lost 6 bases and 8 bases, in that order; junction bases with no gene match: 15. Germline V lookup: CDR1 LNHDA, CDR2 SQIVND (reference sequence). The CDR3 here is CASRPARAGGGHEQFF. The DNA for the CDR3 is TGTGCCAGTAGACCGGCCAGGGCGGGAGGTGGCCATGAGCAGTTCTTC.

This chain connects TRBV11-2 to TRBJ2-5; the D is unclear. There are 14 residues in the CDR3. The ends were cut back, 2 bases at V and 2 bases at J, with 9 bases in the middle. Germline V gives CDR1 SGHAT, CDR2 FQNNGV. CDR3 residues: CASSLRQDQETQYF. The CDR3 DNA sequence: TGTGCCAGCAGCTTACGGCAGGATCAAGAGACCCAGTACTTC.

The genes are TRBV5-6 and TRBJ2-7; D remains ambiguous. This CDR3 is 12 amino acids long. The V and J ends lost 2 bases and 1 base respectively, with 4 bases between them. Germline V gives CDR1 SGHDT, CDR2 YYEEEE. As DNA, the CDR3 is TGTGCCAGCAGCTTCGGATCCTACGAGCAGTACTTC. Translating it yields CASSFGSYEQYF.

The chain uses TRBV18 and TRBJ1-3; no reliable D call. CDR1 is KGHSH, CDR2 LQKENI, per germline. This CDR3 spans 14 amino acids. Deletions cut 3 bases from V and 4 bases from J, with 10 bases between. The CDR3 reads CASSPGSNGNTIYF. CDR3 sequence (DNA): TGTGCCAGCTCACCGGGGTCCAACGGAAACACCATATATTTT.

The chain has TRBV7-2 and TRBJ1-3, with D hard to call. V lost 4 bases, J lost 0 bases, and 10 bases lay in between. Germline values: CDR1 SGHTA, CDR2 FQGNSA. The CDR3 is 15 amino acids. The CDR3 region is CASSSLGYSGNTIYF. For the CDR3, the DNA is TGTGCCAGCAGCTCCCTGGGTTACTCTGGAAACACCATATATTTT.

The rearrangement uses TRBV6-5 and TRBJ1-1; D uncertain. CDR3 size: 12 residues. V lost 10 bases and J 0 bases, leaving 9 bases between the germline ends. Germline CDR1 is MNHEY and CDR2 is SVGAGI. CDR3 sequence (DNA): TGTGCCACCAGGAATTTGAACACTGAAGCTTTCTTT. Its protein product is CATRNLNTEAFF.

This clone was seen only once. The chain joins TRBV7-9 to TRBJ2-5, with 13 bases fitting TRBD2. Losses at the gene ends were 1 base for V and 5 bases for J; bases not matched to a gene: 4. Germline V lookup: CDR1 SEHNR, CDR2 FQNEAQ (reference sequence). This CDR3 is built from 16 residues. Written as DNA, the CDR3 is TGTGCCAGCAGCTTAGGGACTAGCGGGAGAGGTGAGACCCAGTACTTC. It encodes CASSLGTSGRGETQYF.

The chain carries TRBV5-4 and TRBJ2-2; 7 bases match TRBD1. V lost 4 bases, J lost 7 bases, and 10 bases stayed unmatched. The CDR3 consists of 15 residues. Germline assignment: CDR1 SGHNT and CDR2 YYREEE (reference sequence). The DNA of the CDR3 is TGTGCCAGCAGCCGGGACAGTCGAACGGACGGGGAGCTGTTTTTT. Its translation is CASSRDSRTDGELFF.

This chain uses TRBV11-2 with TRBJ2-2, with TRBD2 matching 10 bases. Germline trimming cut 5 bases from V and 9 bases from J; bases unmatched to any gene: 12. The germline V gene encodes CDR1 SGHAT and CDR2 FQNNGV. The length of the CDR3 is 16 residues. CDR3: CASSPSRAGGSRELFF. CDR3 in DNA: TGTGCCAGCAGCCCCTCTCGAGCGGGGGGGAGTCGGGAGCTGTTTTTT.

The J gene is TRBJ2-5, the V gene TRBV4-2, with TRBD1 as a possible D gene (6 bases). Trimming took 1 base from V and 3 from J, leaving 9 bases between them. Germline loops: CDR1 LGHNA, CDR2 YNFKEQ. This CDR3 region has 14 residues. CDR3 residues: CASSQGDRKETQYF. For the CDR3, the DNA is TGTGCCAGCAGCCAAGGCGACAGGAAAGAGACCCAGTACTTC.

The chain recombines TRBV18 with TRBJ2-6; D could derive from TRBD1 or TRBD2 (6 bases each). Trimming pared 6 bases from V and 0 bases from J, leaving 15 bases between. The germline V gene has CDR1 KGHSH and CDR2 LQKENI. The CDR3 extends over 17 amino acids. CDR3 protein: CASSLGGPSSGANVLTF. In DNA form, the CDR3 reads TGTGCCAGCTCCCTCGGGGGCCCTAGCTCTGGGGCCAACGTCCTGACTTTC.

This rearrangement joins TRBV3-1 (or the pseudogene TRBV3-2) to TRBJ2-3; maybe TRBD1 (5 bases). V lost 0 bases and J lost 6, with 13 bases in between. Germline values: CDR1 LGHDT, CDR2 YNNKEL (reference sequence). CDR3 length: 15 residues. The CDR3 nucleotides are TGTGCCAGCAGCCAAGATCTCGCAGGGAAGGATACGCAGTATTTT. Translating it yields CASSQDLAGKDTQYF.

The chain carries TRBV10-2 and TRBJ1-4, with TRBD1 identical over 8 bases. Germline V gene sequence: CDR1 WSHSY, CDR2 SAAADI. J was trimmed by 13 bases and V by 6 bases; bases with no gene match: 13. The CDR3 is 14 residues long. Here the CDR3 DNA reads TGCGCCAGCAGCGATGCATGGACAGGGAATAGACTGTTTTTT. Translating it yields CASSDAWTGNRLFF.

The V call is TRBV11-3, the J call TRBJ2-1; D gene unclear. CDR3 size: 15 residues. V shed 2 bases and J shed 7 bases, with 15 bases lying between them. CDR1 is SGHNT and CDR2 is YENEEA in the germline V gene. Written as DNA, the CDR3 is TGTGCCAGCAGCTTAATTATTGCGGACCAAAATGAGCAGTTCTTC. Its protein product is CASSLIIADQNEQFF.